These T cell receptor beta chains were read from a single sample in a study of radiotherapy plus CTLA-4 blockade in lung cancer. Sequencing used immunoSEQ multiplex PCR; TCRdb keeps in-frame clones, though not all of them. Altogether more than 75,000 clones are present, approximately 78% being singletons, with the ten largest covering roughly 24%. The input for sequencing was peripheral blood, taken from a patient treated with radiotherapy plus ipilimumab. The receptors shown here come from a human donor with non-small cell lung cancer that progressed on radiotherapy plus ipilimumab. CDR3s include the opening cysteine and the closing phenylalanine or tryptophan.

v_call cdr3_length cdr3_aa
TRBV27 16 CASSYSSGSSSYEQYF
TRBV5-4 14 CASSTGDRNYGYTF
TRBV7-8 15 CASSSGTSFDNEQFF
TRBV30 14 CAWSDPGTGKGYTF
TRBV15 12 CATSRRDSQLFF
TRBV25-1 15 CASSDTGTSRETQYF
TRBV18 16 CASSQEAGTLNQPQHF
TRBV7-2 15 CASSLGFSWSYEQYF
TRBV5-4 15 CASSKTGWGDNEQYF
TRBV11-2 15 CASSLGAGGRETQYF
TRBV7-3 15 CAGSGGTGVYNEQFF
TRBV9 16 CASSVQPGQGYNEQFF
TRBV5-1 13 CASSPGGQETQYF
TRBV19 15 CASSMGDRGSYIQYF
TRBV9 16 CASSVGVGGSTDTQYF
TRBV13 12 CASSFNSDTQYF
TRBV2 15 CASKLDRGGNQPQHF
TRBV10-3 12 CAIQHMNTEAFF
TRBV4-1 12 CASSQDLAVLTF
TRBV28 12 CASSPDSYEQYF
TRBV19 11 CASSRGYEQYF
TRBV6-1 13 CASNQPGVKEQFF
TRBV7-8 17 CASSREFLDTLYNEQFF